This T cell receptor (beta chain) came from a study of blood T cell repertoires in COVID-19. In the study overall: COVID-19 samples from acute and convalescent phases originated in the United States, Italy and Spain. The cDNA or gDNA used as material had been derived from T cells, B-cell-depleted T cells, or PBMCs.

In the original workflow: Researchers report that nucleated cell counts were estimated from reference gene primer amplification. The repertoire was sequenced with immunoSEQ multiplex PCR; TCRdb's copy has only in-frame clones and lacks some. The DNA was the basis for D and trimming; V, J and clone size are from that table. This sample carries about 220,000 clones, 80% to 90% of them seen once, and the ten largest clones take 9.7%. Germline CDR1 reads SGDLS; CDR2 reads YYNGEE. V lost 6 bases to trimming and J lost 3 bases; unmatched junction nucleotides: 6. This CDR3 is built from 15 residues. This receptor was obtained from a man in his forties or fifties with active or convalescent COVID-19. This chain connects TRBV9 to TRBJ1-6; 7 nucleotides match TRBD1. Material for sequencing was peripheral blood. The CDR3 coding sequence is TGTGCCAGCACCCGCGGGGACAGCTATAATTCACCCCTCCACTTT. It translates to CASTRGDSYNSPLHF. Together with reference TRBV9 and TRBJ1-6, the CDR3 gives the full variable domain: DSGVTQTPKHLITATGQRVTLRCSPRSGDLSVYWYQQSLDQGLQFLIQYYNGEERAKGNILERFSAQQFPDLHSELNLSSLELGDSALYFCASTRGDSYNSPLHFGNGTRLTVT.